A selection of T cell receptor beta chains follows, all from one sample in a study of response to subunit inactivated influenza vaccine. In TCRdb, the RT-PCR reads were re-called with MiXCR into one record per CDR3 protein. The sample lists about 500,000 distinct CDR3 sequences, about an eighth occurring once. The sequences come from PBMCs from blood, collected 40 to 50 days after vaccination. The source of these receptors is a man aged 45-65 years who received an inactivated influenza vaccine. Both conserved end residues are part of each CDR3. D genes are given only for firm matches. Only part of the rows carry a size: once, few, many, or a class if the clone is expanded.

clone_size | d_call | j_call | v_call | cdr3_nt | cdr3_aa
- | - | TRBJ2-2 | TRBV10-3 | TGTGCCATCAGTGATGGCACGCCGGGGACCGGGGAGCTGTTTTTT | CAISDGTPGTGELFF
few | - | TRBJ1-6 | TRBV29-1 | TGCAGCGTTATAGTGGGGGATTCACCCCTCCACTTT | CSVIVGDSPLHF
- | - | TRBJ2-7 | TRBV27 | TGTGCCAGCAGTTTATTCGCAGGGTGGTCCTACGAGCAGTACTTC | CASSLFAGWSYEQYF
- | - | TRBJ1-1 | TRBV11-2 | TGTGCCAGCGGTTCGGTGGGGACTGAAGCTTTCTTT | CASGSVGTEAFF
few | - | TRBJ1-5 | TRBV6-7 | TGTGCCAGCAGGCGCAATCAGCCCCAGCATTTT | CASRRNQPQHF
- | TRBD1 | TRBJ2-3 | TRBV5-1 | TGCGCCAGCAGCTTGGCCGGACAGGGGGGGACAGATACGCAGTATTTT | CASSLAGQGGTDTQYF
few | TRBD2 | TRBJ2-1 | TRBV4-3 | TGCGCCAGCAGCCAAGATAGGGCTAGCGGGACCTACAATGAGCAGTTCTTC | CASSQDRASGTYNEQFF
- | - | TRBJ2-5 | TRBV7-2 | TGTGCCAGCAGCCAACCACAAGAGACCCAGTACTTC | CASSQPQETQYF
many | - | TRBJ2-5 | TRBV10-3 | TGTGCCATCAGTGAACAAGAGACCCAGTACTTC | CAISEQETQYF
- | - | TRBJ1-4 | TRBV6-2/TRBV6-3 | TGTGCCAGCAGCCCCCCCGGACGGATGAGTGAAAAACTGTTTTTT | CASSPPGRMSEKLFF
few | - | TRBJ2-1 | TRBV6-5 | TGTGCCAGCAGACGTCTAAATGAGCAGTTCTTC | CASRRLNEQFF
few | TRBD1 | TRBJ2-1 | TRBV4-1 | TGCGCCAGCAGCCAAGGTCGGACAGGGGACCCGTGGAAGGAGCAGTTCTTC | CASSQGRTGDPWKEQFF
few | TRBD1 | TRBJ2-7 | TRBV6-2/TRBV6-3 | TGTGCCAGCAGAGACGGGGCAGGGGGCAGCTACGAGCAGTACTTC | CASRDGAGGSYEQYF
many | - | TRBJ2-1 | TRBV29-1 | TGCAGCGGATATATGAGAAGTGGGAATGAGCAGTTCTTC | CSGYMRSGNEQFF